Given below is one T cell receptor (beta chain) in context. Its cognate antigen is unknown. The data stem from a study of identical twins. Whole-study results and caveats: Abundant beta clonotypes from cord blood bore fewer insertions; memory repertoires lacked this pattern.

Using its own MiXCR run on the 5' RACE reads, TCRdb lists one record per CDR3 protein. The sample shows around 280,000 distinct CDR3 sequences, about 8.3% of them seen only once. This CDR3 is built from 12 residues. Trimming stripped 2 bases from V and 8 bases from J, with 9 bases between. Germline assignment: CDR1 SGHNT and CDR2 YENEEA. These data are also associated with another study on yellow fever vaccine responses in identical twins.

V usage is TRBV11-3 and J usage is TRBJ1-1; D gene uncertain. Material: memory (CD45RO+) T cells sorted from blood. The receptor comes from a young woman in good health. In DNA form, the CDR3 reads TGTGCCAGCAGCTTACTGCCGGACGAAGCTTTCTTT. It yields the protein CASSLLPDEAFF.